This TCR beta chain was retrieved from a study of cytomegalovirus exposure and HLA in healthy donors. Germline CDR1 is SGDLS and CDR2 is YYNGEE. The trim removed 3 bases at V and 5 bases at J, leaving 2 bases unmatched. CDR3 size: 15 residues. Study conclusions and caveats: A few of the chains that were CMV-associated were confirmed in vitro to be specific for CMV antigens. By HLA locus, TCR association rates varied in a later analysis, with DRB1 showing the most and HLA-C the fewest. Prior analysis indicated that the majority of TCR beta V segments exhibited productivity approximately 87% or approximately 30% of the time.

PCR used 60 Vbeta primers and 13 Jbeta primers. This table comes from immunoSEQ multiplex PCR, and its TCRdb copy is limited to in-frame clones, with some not included. The top ten hold around 0.27% of the sample, which has approximately 200,000 clones, 84% seen once. This clone was recorded once. Its cognate antigen is unknown. The sequenced sample was PBMCs. This chain uses TRBV9 with TRBJ1-6, with 10 bases fitting TRBD1. This clonotype was sampled from a boy aged 5-17 years in good health and CMV-seronegative. Here the CDR3 reads CASSGQGADNSPLHF. Here the CDR3 DNA reads TGTGCCAGCAGCGGACAGGGGGCTGATAATTCACCCCTCCACTTT.